The entry below gives a single TCR beta chain sequence along with its context. What it recognizes is unknown. The sample is drawn from a study of a mutant IDH1 vaccine in newly diagnosed glioma. Study summary: Most patients had received both radiotherapy and temozolomide, the prior options being radiotherapy, temozolomide, or both.

Here immunoSEQ multiplex PCR was the method, and the copy in TCRdb shows in-frame clones only, minus some. The sample has about 85,000 clones; 85% to 90% are singletons. Documented time point: week 47, end of study. Every single dose of the vaccine, 300 ug of mutant IDH1 20-mer peptide, came with topical imiquimod. In weeks 1, 3, 5, 7, 11, 15, 19 and 23, patients were immunized, eight times in all. Germline lookup yields CDR1 SQVTM and CDR2 ANQGSEA. V was shortened by 0 bases and J by 4 bases, with 7 bases between the two germline ends. This CDR3 is 12 amino acids long. Findings and caveats of the study: Across multiple MHC alleles, roughly 93% of patients had vaccine-induced responses. Top-clonotype changes in peripheral T cells seemed unrelated to pseudoprogression.

Source: PBMCs, taken from a glioma patient whose treatment included an IDH1 peptide vaccine. The receptor's source is a woman between 45 and 65 years old with glioma. The V call is TRBV29-1, the J call TRBJ2-7; no clear D gene. CDR3 loop: CSVEDHGYEQYF. DNA for the CDR3: TGCAGCGTTGAAGATCATGGATACGAGCAGTACTTC.